One sample yielded the 24 T cell receptor beta chains listed below, sequenced in a study of T cells after posttransplantation cyclophosphamide (dated by TCRdb to about 2016). Libraries were constructed by the immunoSEQ multiplex PCR assay. TCRdb stores this immuneACCESS table with in-frame sequences only. Part of the clones is absent; in the studies checked, under half of the shortfall reflects unresolved V genes, and no reason is known for the rest. Across this sample there are 45,000 to 65,000 clones, with around 84% seen only once. Jointly, the top ten make up 2.5% to 3% of the sample. The sequencing input was PBMCs. The receptors derive from a man aged 30 to 45 with a blood cancer, CMV-positive, and with a related stem cell donor.

The rearrangement uses TRBV10-3 and TRBJ1-1, with D unresolved. V lost 2 bases and J lost 1, with 8 bases in between. The V gene's germline CDR1 is ENHRY and CDR2 SYGVKD. The CDR3 has 14 residues. The CDR3 bases are TGTGCCATCAGTGAGCTTCTCAGGAACACTGAAGCTTTCTTT. Encoded protein: CAISELLRNTEAFF.

The chain has TRBV4-1 and TRBJ2-3; 8 nucleotides align to TRBD2. After removal of 4 bases from V and 6 bases from J, the junction contained 15 bases not matched to a gene. Germline CDR1 MGHRA, CDR2 YSYEKL. This CDR3 region has 17 residues. The CDR3 protein is CASSRAPGGGGEDTQYF. The CDR3 coding sequence is TGCGCCAGCAGCCGGGCTCCGGGAGGGGGGGGTGAGGATACGCAGTATTTT.

The CDR3, as DNA: TGTGCCAGCAGCGAAGACGGGAGCTCTGGAAACACCATATATTTT. It encodes CASSEDGSSGNTIYF. The chain links TRBV9 to TRBJ1-3; D is unresolved. Deletions cut 3 bases from V and 0 bases from J, with 10 bases between. The CDR3 is 15 residues long. The germline V gene encodes CDR1 SGDLS and CDR2 YYNGEE.

The table lists this clone with a few counts. The V gene is TRBV7-3, the J gene TRBJ2-5, with 10 bases matching TRBD1. V shed 1 base, J shed 2 bases, and the junction held 4 bases outside the gene matches. The CDR3 consists of 16 residues. The germline gives CDR1 SGHTA, CDR2 FQGTGA. CDR3 region: CASSLRGDRGQETQYF. The CDR3 nucleotides read TGTGCCAGCAGCTTAAGGGGGGACAGGGGTCAAGAGACCCAGTACTTC.

This clone was observed once. CDR3 sequence reads: CASSHPTGLHSYNEQFF. CDR3 nucleotide sequence: TGCGCCAGCAGTCATCCGACAGGCCTACACTCCTACAATGAGCAGTTCTTC. V gene TRBV23-1 combines with J gene TRBJ2-1; TRBD1 is a possible D gene (6 bases). TRBV23-1 is filed as an ORF, its function uncertain. The CDR3 has 17 amino acids. Trimming pared 3 bases from V and 0 bases from J, leaving 15 bases between.

V and J are TRBV11-2 and TRBJ2-5; 9 bases are a match to TRBD1. The CDR3 loop spans 19 amino acids. Germline values: CDR1 SGHAT, CDR2 FQNNGV. With V trimmed by 1 base and J by 1 base, 13 bases remained unmatched. The CDR3 region has the DNA TGTGCCAGCAGCTTAGTTCCTTCCGGGACAGGGAACTCCCAAGAGACCCAGTACTTC. Its translation: CASSLVPSGTGNSQETQYF.

This clone was counted once. V usage is TRBV7-9 and J usage is TRBJ2-5; 9 positions match TRBD1. This CDR3 is 14 amino acids long. With V trimmed by 5 bases and J by 3 bases, 4 bases remained unmatched. Germline V CDR1 and CDR2: SEHNR, FQNEAQ (reference sequence). CDR3 sequence reads: CASSPGQGKETQYF. For the CDR3, the DNA is TGTGCCAGCAGCCCGGGACAGGGAAAAGAGACCCAGTACTTC.

This clone showed up just once. V and J are TRBV18 and TRBJ1-1; maybe TRBD1 (5 bases). Germline V gene sequence: CDR1 KGHSH, CDR2 LQKENI. The length of the CDR3 is 18 residues. V shed 2 bases and J shed 2 bases, with 21 bases lying between them. DNA for the CDR3: TGTGCCAGCTCACCATCAAGACAGAGACCTAGACCAAACACTGAAGCTTTCTTT. Translating it yields CASSPSRQRPRPNTEAFF.

J is TRBJ1-1 and V is TRBV6-5; 7 bases fit TRBD1. J was trimmed by 5 bases and V by 7 bases; bases with no gene match: 10. The CDR3 runs to 14 residues. Per germline, CDR1 MNHEY and CDR2 SVGAGI. CDR3 region: CASTRGQVETEAFF. DNA for the CDR3: TGTGCCAGCACAAGGGGGCAGGTCGAGACTGAAGCTTTCTTT.

The chain has TRBV19 and TRBJ2-3; D may be TRBD1 (5 bases). This CDR3 spans 16 amino acids. V dropped 4 bases and J dropped 0 bases, with 14 bases sitting between them. Germline lookup yields CDR1 LNHDA and CDR2 SQIVND (reference sequence). The CDR3, as DNA: TGTGCCAGTAGTACCCGACAGTACTCTAGCACAGATACGCAGTATTTT. It codes for CASSTRQYSSTDTQYF.

The chain combines TRBV10-3 with TRBJ2-7; 10 bases match TRBD1. CDR1 is ENHRY, CDR2 SYGVKD, per germline. V trimming: 5 bases; J trimming: 2 bases; junction bases outside the gene matches: 6. The length of the CDR3 is 15 residues. The CDR3 protein is CAISPRDRGTYEQYF. CDR3 coding DNA: TGTGCCATCAGTCCCCGGGACAGGGGCACCTACGAGCAGTACTTC.

This clone was observed a few times. The gene calls are TRBV19 and TRBJ2-2; weak D call: TRBD1 (6 bases). In germline, CDR1 is LNHDA, CDR2 SQIVND (reference sequence). Trimming took off 6 bases at V and 5 bases at J, with 13 bases between the two ends. The CDR3 has 14 amino acids. Here the CDR3 reads CASRRTVLTGELFF. The CDR3 DNA reads TGTGCCAGTAGACGGACAGTTCTGACCGGGGAGCTGTTTTTT.

J is TRBJ2-5 and V is TRBV5-1, with 8 bases lining up with TRBD1. The end of the DNA aligns better with TRBJ2-7, so the J call may be wrong. CDR3 length: 15 amino acids. The germline V gene encodes CDR1 SGHRS and CDR2 YFSETQ. The CDR3 loop reads CASSLAPGQDYEQYF. Here the CDR3 DNA reads TGCGCCAGCAGCTTGGCCCCGGGACAGGACTACGAGCAGTACTTC.

The sample holds one count of this clone. The CDR3 region is CAGRVVGNTGELFF. CDR3 DNA: TGTGCCGGCAGGGTAGTCGGGAACACCGGGGAGCTGTTTTTT. The genes are TRBV30 and TRBJ2-2, with D maybe TRBD1 (5 bases). The CDR3 is made up of 14 amino acids. The V and J ends lost 8 bases and 1 base respectively, with 14 bases between them. Germline loops: CDR1 GTSNPN, CDR2 SVGIG (reference sequence).

The chain recombines TRBV9 with TRBJ2-2, with 14 bases lining up with TRBD2. With V trimmed by 4 bases and J by 6 bases, 2 bases remained unmatched. This CDR3 has 15 residues. The germline CDR1 and CDR2 sequences are SGDLS and YYNGEE. The CDR3 loop reads CASSPGLAGAGELFF. The CDR3, as DNA: TGTGCCAGCAGCCCGGGACTAGCGGGAGCCGGGGAGCTGTTTTTT. Based on the CDR3 plus reference TRBV9 and TRBJ2-2, the full variable domain is DSGVTQTPKHLITATGQRVTLRCSPRSGDLSVYWYQQSLDQGLQFLIQYYNGEERAKGNILERFSAQQFPDLHSELNLSSLELGDSALYFCASSPGLAGAGELFFGEGSRLTVL.

This chain connects TRBV4-2 to TRBJ1-2; unclear D gene. The CDR3 is 13 residues long. The ends were cut back, 3 bases at V and 8 bases at J, with 13 bases in the middle. CDR1 and CDR2 from the germline V gene are LGHNA and YNFKEQ. The CDR3 loop reads CASSQERLRGYTF. CDR3 DNA: TGTGCCAGCAGCCAGGAAAGACTTCGAGGCTACACCTTC.

CDR3: CASSLELAGDTQYF. CDR3 sequence (DNA): TGTGCCAGCAGCTTAGAGCTAGCGGGAGATACGCAGTATTTT. This chain uses TRBV7-9 with TRBJ2-3; 8 bases line up with TRBD2. The V gene end was trimmed by 1 base and the J gene end by 5 bases; junction bases not matched to a gene: 2. This CDR3 is 14 amino acids long. The germline V gene encodes CDR1 SEHNR and CDR2 FQNEAQ (reference sequence).

The chain's CDR3 is CASSIGTGSYEQYF. The CDR3 nucleotides read TGTGCCAGCAGCATCGGGACAGGGTCCTACGAGCAGTACTTC. V is TRBV11-2 and J is TRBJ2-7; TRBD1 matches at 9 bases. In germline, CDR1 is SGHAT, CDR2 FQNNGV. The CDR3 runs 14 residues. With 5 bases clipped from V and 1 base from J, the junction kept 3 bases outside the gene matches.

The chain employs TRBV14 and TRBJ1-2; TRBD1 matches at 7 bases. This CDR3 comprises 14 residues. Germline CDR1 reads SGHDN; CDR2 reads FVKESK. The junction had 11 bases not matched to a gene; V was cut back by 0 bases and J by 13 bases. CDR3 protein: CASSQDSGGRFITF. The CDR3 bases are TGTGCCAGCAGCCAAGACTCAGGGGGACGCTTCATCACCTTC.

The chain links TRBV11-3 to TRBJ2-7; 7 positions agree with TRBD1. The CDR3 is made up of 13 amino acids. Per the germline V gene, CDR1 is SGHNT and CDR2 is YENEEA. With V trimmed by 4 bases and J by 3 bases, 3 bases remained unmatched. CDR3 nucleotides: TGTGCCAGCAGCTGGGGGACAGTCTACGAGCAGTACTTC. It translates to CASSWGTVYEQYF.

This clone was seen just once. The chain carries TRBV5-4 and TRBJ1-1; D may be TRBD1 (6 bases). The CDR3 sequence is 14 residues long. Between the trimmed V and J ends, which lost 4 bases and 4 bases, there was a span of 14 bases. CDR1 is SGHNT and CDR2 is YYREEE in the germline V gene (reference sequence). The CDR3 DNA follows: TGTGCCAGCAGCCTGACAGGAGACGGCACTGAAGCTTTCTTT. It is translated as CASSLTGDGTEAFF.

The rearrangement links TRBV18 to TRBJ2-2; possibly TRBD2 for D (6 bases). Germline V gene data show CDR1 as KGHSH and CDR2 as LQKENI. This CDR3 has 15 residues. The V end lost 8 bases, the J end lost 2 bases, and 15 bases lay between the germline ends. The DNA of the CDR3 is TGTGCCAGCCGGCGGGTAGCGGCAAACACCGGGGAGCTGTTTTTT. It translates to CASRRVAANTGELFF.

The chain uses TRBV15 and TRBJ2-7, with 8 bases matching TRBD1. Trimming at V came to 1 base and at J to 3 bases, leaving 5 bases not matched to a gene. There are 15 residues in the CDR3. CDR1 and CDR2 from the germline V gene are LNHNV and YYDKDF (reference sequence). The CDR3 coding sequence is TGTGCCACCAGCAGAGGGGACAGGAAGTTCTACGAGCAGTACTTC. It specifies CATSRGDRKFYEQYF. The full variable domain, rest sourced from reference TRBV15 and TRBJ2-7, is DAMVIQNPRYQVTQFGKPVTLSCSQTLNHNVMYWYQQKSSQAPKLLFHYYDKDFNNEADTPDNFQSRRPNTSFCFLDIRSPGLGDTAMYLCATSRGDRKFYEQYFGPGTRLTVT.

The chain employs TRBV28 and TRBJ2-7; D is perhaps TRBD1 (5 bases). The CDR3 contains 14 residues. Trimming removed 4 bases from V and 3 bases from J, with 13 bases in between. Germline-derived CDR1 and CDR2 are MDHEN and SYDVKM. The CDR3 loop is CASSSPPRDYEQYF. As DNA, the CDR3 is TGTGCCAGCAGTTCTCCCCCCAGGGACTACGAGCAGTACTTC.